Below, 8 T cell receptor beta chains from the same sample are listed, as sequenced in a study of OX40 agonist ivuxolimab in advanced cancers. Sequenced by immunoSEQ multiplex PCR; TCRdb stores in-frame clones only, minus some. This table holds tens of thousands of clones, approximately 85% found once. The material was CD4+ or CD8+ T cells sorted from blood, obtained in a trial of the OX40 agonist ivuxolimab. Every receptor here comes from an adult with an advanced solid tumor such as melanoma, head and neck, liver or kidney cancer.

V and J are TRBV27 and TRBJ2-7, with D uncertain. The CDR3 loop spans 14 amino acids. From germline, CDR1 is MNHEY and CDR2 SMNVEV (reference sequence). The V gene lost 1 base and the J gene lost 2 bases, with 9 bases spanning the gap. The CDR3 sequence is CASSLLGSPYEQYF. CDR3 bases: TGTGCCAGCAGTTTATTGGGAAGCCCCTACGAGCAGTACTTC.

The gene calls are TRBV11-2 and TRBJ2-1; 7 bases map to TRBD2. This CDR3 comprises 16 residues. The V gene end was trimmed by 4 bases and the J gene end by 7 bases; junction bases not matched to a gene: 13. CDR1 is SGHAT, CDR2 FQNNGV, per germline. This chain's CDR3 is CASSSLLRETGNEQFF. The CDR3, as DNA: TGTGCCAGCAGCTCCCTTTTGCGGGAGACCGGTAATGAGCAGTTCTTC.

The chain has TRBV6-4 and TRBJ1-2; the D is unclear. The germline V gene has CDR1 MRHNA and CDR2 SNTAGT. V lost 0 bases and J 5 bases, leaving 7 bases between the germline ends. The CDR3 loop spans 13 amino acids. CDR3 residues: CASSDSSGYGYTF. The CDR3 region has the DNA TGTGCCAGCAGTGACTCGAGCGGGTATGGCTACACCTTC.

The chain has TRBV6-6 and TRBJ1-1, with D possibly matching TRBD1 (5 bases). V was cut by 2 bases and J by 2 bases, with 12 bases left in between. The CDR3 is 15 residues long. The germline V gene has CDR1 MNHNY and CDR2 SVGAGI (reference sequence). The CDR3 protein is CASSYGGTGNTEAFF. CDR3 DNA sequence: TGTGCCAGCAGTTACGGAGGGACGGGTAACACTGAAGCTTTCTTT.

V and J are TRBV21-1 and TRBJ2-7; the D call TRBD2 from the table was never checked on the DNA. TRBV21-1 has pseudogene status. This CDR3 spans 18 amino acids. The CDR3 DNA follows: TGTGCCAGCAGCAAAGCGGTAAGCTCTCTTAAGCGTTATAACGAGCAGTACTTC. It codes for CASSKAVSSLKRYNEQYF.

The DNA for the CDR3 is TGTGCCAGCTCATCCCAGGGGAGTGGACACGAGCAGTACTTC. Protein product: CASSSQGSGHEQYF. The chain links TRBV5-4 to TRBJ2-7; possible D gene TRBD1, 6 bases. With 7 bases removed from V and 5 bases from J, the gap between germline ends came to 19 bases. The CDR3 is 14 amino acids. CDR1 and CDR2 (germline): SGHNT, YYREEE (reference sequence).

The genes are TRBV14 and TRBJ2-7; no clear D. The CDR3 is made up of 13 amino acids. CDR1 and CDR2 from the germline V gene are SGHDN and FVKESK. V lost 0 bases and J 10 bases, leaving 13 bases between the germline ends. DNA of the CDR3: TGTGCCAGCAGCCAAGATTTAAAGGCATTTCAGTACTTC. It codes for CASSQDLKAFQYF.

The chain has TRBV4-3 and TRBJ2-1; D unclear. The germline gives CDR1 LGHNA, CDR2 YSLEER. V was trimmed by 4 bases and J by 0 bases, leaving 10 bases between them. This CDR3 is 15 amino acids long. CDR3 protein: CASSLVESSYNEQFF. The CDR3 nucleotides read TGCGCCAGCAGCCTTGTGGAGAGCTCCTACAATGAGCAGTTCTTC.